Reported below is one T cell receptor beta chain. The primer mix had 60 Vbeta and 13 Jbeta primers. Assay used: immunoSEQ multiplex PCR; TCRdb lists only in-frame clones, some missing. The table records about 200,000 clones, approximately 86% of them present only once. This entry belongs to a study of cytomegalovirus exposure and HLA in healthy donors. Germline trimming cut 3 bases from V and 5 bases from J; bases unmatched to any gene: 8. The length of the CDR3 is 16 residues. Germline lookup yields CDR1 KGHSH and CDR2 LQKENI. Sequencing input: PBMCs. This TCR came from a woman younger than 45 in good health and CMV-seronegative. The chain recombines TRBV18 with TRBJ2-2, with 8 bases fitting TRBD1. The CDR3 loop reads CASSPRTGLETGELFF. The CDR3 DNA is TGTGCCAGCTCACCCAGGACAGGGTTGGAGACCGGGGAGCTGTTTTTT.